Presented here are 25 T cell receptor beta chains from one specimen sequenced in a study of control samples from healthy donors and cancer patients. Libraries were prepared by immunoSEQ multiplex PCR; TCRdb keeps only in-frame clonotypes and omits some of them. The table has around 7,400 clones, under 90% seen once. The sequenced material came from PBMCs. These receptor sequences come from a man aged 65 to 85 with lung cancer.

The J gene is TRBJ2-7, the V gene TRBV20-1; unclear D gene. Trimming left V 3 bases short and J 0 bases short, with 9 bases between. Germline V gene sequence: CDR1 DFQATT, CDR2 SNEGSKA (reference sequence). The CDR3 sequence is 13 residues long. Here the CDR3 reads CSASWPSSYEQYF. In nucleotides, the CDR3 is TGCAGTGCTAGTTGGCCGAGCTCCTACGAGCAGTACTTC.

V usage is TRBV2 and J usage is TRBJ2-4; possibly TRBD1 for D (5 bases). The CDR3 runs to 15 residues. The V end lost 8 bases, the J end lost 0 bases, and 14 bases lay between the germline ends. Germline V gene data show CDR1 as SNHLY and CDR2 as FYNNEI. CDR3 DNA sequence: TGTGCCAGCGGGGCCTCCAGTTTAGCCAAAAACATTCAGTACTTC. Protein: CASGASSLAKNIQYF.

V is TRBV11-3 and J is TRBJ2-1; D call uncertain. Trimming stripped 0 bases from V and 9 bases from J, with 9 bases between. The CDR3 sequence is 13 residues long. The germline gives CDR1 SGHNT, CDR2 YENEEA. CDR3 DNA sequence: TGTGCCAGCAGCTTAGACTCGGTTGGTGAGCAGTTCTTC. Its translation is CASSLDSVGEQFF.

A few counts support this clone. In nucleotides, the CDR3 is TGTGCCAGCAGCTTAGTTGGGGATGGCTACACCTTC. It is translated as CASSLVGDGYTF. The chain is built from TRBV7-8 and TRBJ1-2; D remains unclear. CDR1 SGHVS and CDR2 FQNEAQ come from the germline V gene. The CDR3 is 12 residues long. Deletions cut 1 base from V and 6 bases from J, with 6 bases between.

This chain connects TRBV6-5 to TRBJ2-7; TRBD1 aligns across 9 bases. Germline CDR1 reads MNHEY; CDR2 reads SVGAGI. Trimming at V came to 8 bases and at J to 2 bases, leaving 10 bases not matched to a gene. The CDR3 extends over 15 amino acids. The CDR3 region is CASPHPGQGTYEQYF. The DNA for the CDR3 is TGTGCCAGCCCCCACCCGGGACAGGGAACCTACGAGCAGTACTTC.

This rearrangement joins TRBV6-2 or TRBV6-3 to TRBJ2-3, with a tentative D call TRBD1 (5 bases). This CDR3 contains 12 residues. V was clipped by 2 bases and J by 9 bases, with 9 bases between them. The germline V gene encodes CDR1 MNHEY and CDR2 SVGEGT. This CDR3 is CASSYLDTTQYF. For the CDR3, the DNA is TGTGCCAGCAGTTACCTGGACACGACGCAGTATTTT.

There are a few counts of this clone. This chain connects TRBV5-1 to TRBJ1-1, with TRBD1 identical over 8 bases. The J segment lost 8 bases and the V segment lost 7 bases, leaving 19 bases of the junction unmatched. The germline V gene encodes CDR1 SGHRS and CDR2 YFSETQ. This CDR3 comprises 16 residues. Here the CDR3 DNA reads TGCGCCAGCGGGAGAAGGACAGGGCCGGGGTCAAACGAAGCTTTCTTT. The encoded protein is CASGRRTGPGSNEAFF. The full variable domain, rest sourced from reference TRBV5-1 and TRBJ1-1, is KAGVTQTPRYLIKTRGQQVTLSCSPISGHRSVSWYQQTPGQGLQFLFEYFSETQRNKGNFPGRFSGRQFSNSRSEMNVSTLELGDSALYLCASGRRTGPGSNEAFFGQGTRLTVV.

The CDR3 sequence: CAWSGAGGVNEQFF. CDR3 sequence (DNA): TGTGCCTGGAGTGGTGCGGGAGGGGTTAATGAGCAGTTCTTC. The genes are TRBV30 and TRBJ2-1, with 9 bases fitting TRBD2. The ends lost 1 base at V and 7 bases at J; junction bases unmatched: 5. CDR1 and CDR2 (germline): GTSNPN, SVGIG (reference sequence). The CDR3 is 14 residues long.

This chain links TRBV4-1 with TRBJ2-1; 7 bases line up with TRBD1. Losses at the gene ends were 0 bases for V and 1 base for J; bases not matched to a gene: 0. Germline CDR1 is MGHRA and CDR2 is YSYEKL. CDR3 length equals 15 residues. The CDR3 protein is CASSQDRGSYNEQFF. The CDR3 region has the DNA TGCGCCAGCAGCCAAGACAGGGGGTCCTACAATGAGCAGTTCTTC.

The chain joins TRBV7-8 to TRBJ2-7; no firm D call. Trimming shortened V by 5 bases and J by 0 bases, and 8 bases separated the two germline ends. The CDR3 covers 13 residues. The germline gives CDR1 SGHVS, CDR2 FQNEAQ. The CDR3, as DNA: TGTGCCAGCAGCGTCCACCTCTCCTACGAGCAGTACTTC. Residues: CASSVHLSYEQYF.

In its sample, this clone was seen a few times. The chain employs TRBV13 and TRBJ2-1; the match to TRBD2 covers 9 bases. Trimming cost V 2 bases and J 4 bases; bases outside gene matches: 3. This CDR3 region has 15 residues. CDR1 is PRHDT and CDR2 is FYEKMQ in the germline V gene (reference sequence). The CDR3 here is CASSLLAGGYNEQFF. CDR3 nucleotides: TGTGCCAGCAGCTTATTGGCGGGAGGGTACAATGAGCAGTTCTTC.

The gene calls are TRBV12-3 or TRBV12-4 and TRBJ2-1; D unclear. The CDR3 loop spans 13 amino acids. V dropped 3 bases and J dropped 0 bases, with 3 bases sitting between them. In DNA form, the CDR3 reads TGTGCCAGCAGTTTTAACTCCTACAATGAGCAGTTCTTC. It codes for CASSFNSYNEQFF.

CDR3 sequence reads: CASSLQPFGSPLHF. CDR3 DNA sequence: TGTGCCAGCAGCCTACAGCCTTTTGGTTCACCCCTCCACTTT. The V and J genes are TRBV7-2 and TRBJ1-6; D is unresolved. Trimming took 5 bases from V and 9 from J, leaving 14 bases between them. This CDR3 region has 14 residues. Looked up from germline, CDR1 is SGHTA and CDR2 is FQGNSA. Full variable domain (outside the CDR3, taken from reference TRBV7-2 and TRBJ1-6): GAGVSQSPSNKVTEKGKDVELRCDPISGHTALYWYRQSLGQGLEFLIYFQGNSAPDKSGLPSDRFSAERTGGSVSTLTIQRTQQEDSAVYLCASSLQPFGSPLHFGNGTRLTVT.

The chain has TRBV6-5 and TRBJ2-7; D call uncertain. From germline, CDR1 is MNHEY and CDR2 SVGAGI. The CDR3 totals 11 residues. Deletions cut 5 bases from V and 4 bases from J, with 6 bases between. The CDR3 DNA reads TGTGCCAGCAGTATTAGTTACGAGCAGTACTTC. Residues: CASSISYEQYF.

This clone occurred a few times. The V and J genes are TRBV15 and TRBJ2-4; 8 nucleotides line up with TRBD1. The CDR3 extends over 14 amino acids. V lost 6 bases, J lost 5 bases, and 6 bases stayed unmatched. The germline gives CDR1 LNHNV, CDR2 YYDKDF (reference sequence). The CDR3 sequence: CATRDGQGENIQYF. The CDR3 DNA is TGTGCCACCAGGGACGGACAGGGAGAAAACATTCAGTACTTC. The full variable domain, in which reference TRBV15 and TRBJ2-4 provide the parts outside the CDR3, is DAMVIQNPRYQVTQFGKPVTLSCSQTLNHNVMYWYQQKSSQAPKLLFHYYDKDFNNEADTPDNFQSRRPNTSFCFLDIRSPGLGDTAMYLCATRDGQGENIQYFGAGTRLSVL.

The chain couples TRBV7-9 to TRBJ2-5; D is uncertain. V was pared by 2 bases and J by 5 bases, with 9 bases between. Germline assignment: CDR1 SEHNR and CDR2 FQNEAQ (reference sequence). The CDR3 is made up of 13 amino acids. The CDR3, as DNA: TGTGCCAGCAGCTTAACGCAGGAGGAGACCCAGTACTTC. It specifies CASSLTQEETQYF.

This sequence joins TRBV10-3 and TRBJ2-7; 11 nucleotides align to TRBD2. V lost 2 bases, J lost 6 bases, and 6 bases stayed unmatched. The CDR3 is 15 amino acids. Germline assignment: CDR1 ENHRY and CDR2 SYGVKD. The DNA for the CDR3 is TGTGCCATCAGTGAGACTAGCGGGAGTGTCGGCGAGCAGTACTTC. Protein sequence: CAISETSGSVGEQYF.

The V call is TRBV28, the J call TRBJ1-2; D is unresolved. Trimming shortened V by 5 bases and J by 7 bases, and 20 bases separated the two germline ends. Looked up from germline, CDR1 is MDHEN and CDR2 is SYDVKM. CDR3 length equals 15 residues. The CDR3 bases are TGTGCCAGCAGTACCGGGTTTTGGGGTGATGGTGGCTACACCTTC. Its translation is CASSTGFWGDGGYTF.

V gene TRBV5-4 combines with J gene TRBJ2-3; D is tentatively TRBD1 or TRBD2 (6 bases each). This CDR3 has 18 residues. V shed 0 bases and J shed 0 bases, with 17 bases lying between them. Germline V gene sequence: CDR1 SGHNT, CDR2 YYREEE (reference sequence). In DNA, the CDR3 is TGTGCCAGCAGCTTGGGGGGTTGGGGGGCAACTAGCACAGATACGCAGTATTTT. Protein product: CASSLGGWGATSTDTQYF. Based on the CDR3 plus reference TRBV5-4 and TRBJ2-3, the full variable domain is ETGVTQSPTHLIKTRGQQVTLRCSSQSGHNTVSWYQQALGQGPQFIFQYYREEENGRGNFPPRFSGLQFPNYSSELNVNALELDDSALYLCASSLGGWGATSTDTQYFGPGTRLTVL.

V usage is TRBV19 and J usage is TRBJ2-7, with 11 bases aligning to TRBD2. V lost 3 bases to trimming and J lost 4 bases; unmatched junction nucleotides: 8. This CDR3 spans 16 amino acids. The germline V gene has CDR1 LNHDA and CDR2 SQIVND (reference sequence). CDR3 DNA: TGTGCCAGTAGTATTGCCCCCGGGACTAGCGGTTACGAGCAGTACTTC. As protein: CASSIAPGTSGYEQYF.

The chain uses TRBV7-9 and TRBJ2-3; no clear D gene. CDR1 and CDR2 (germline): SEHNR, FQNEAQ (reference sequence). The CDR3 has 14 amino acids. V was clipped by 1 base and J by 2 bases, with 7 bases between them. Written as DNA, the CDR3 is TGTGCCAGCAGCTTAGGGTGGGACACAGATACGCAGTATTTT. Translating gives CASSLGWDTDTQYF.

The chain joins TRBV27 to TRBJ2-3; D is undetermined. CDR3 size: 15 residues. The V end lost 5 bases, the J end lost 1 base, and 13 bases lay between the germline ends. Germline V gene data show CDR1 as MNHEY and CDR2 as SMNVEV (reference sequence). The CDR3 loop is CASSPDPAGTDTQYF. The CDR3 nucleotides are TGTGCCAGCAGTCCCGATCCCGCCGGCACAGATACGCAGTATTTT.

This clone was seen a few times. The CDR3 DNA follows: TGTGCCAGCAGCTTAGAGAACTGGGGAGAGGGTCAGCCCCAGCATTTT. This sequence encodes CASSLENWGEGQPQHF. The V and J genes are TRBV7-9 and TRBJ1-5; no firm D call. This CDR3 comprises 16 residues. Between the trimmed V and J ends, which lost 1 base and 6 bases, there was a span of 16 bases. Germline V CDR1 and CDR2: SEHNR, FQNEAQ (reference sequence).

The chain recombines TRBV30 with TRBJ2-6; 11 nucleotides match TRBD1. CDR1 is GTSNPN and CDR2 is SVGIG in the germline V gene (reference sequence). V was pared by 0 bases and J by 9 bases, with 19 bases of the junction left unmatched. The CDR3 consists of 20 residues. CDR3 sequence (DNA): TGTGCCTGGAGTGTAGAGCTTACAATCACGGGACAGGGGGAAGTCAACGTCCTGACTTTC. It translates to CAWSVELTITGQGEVNVLTF.

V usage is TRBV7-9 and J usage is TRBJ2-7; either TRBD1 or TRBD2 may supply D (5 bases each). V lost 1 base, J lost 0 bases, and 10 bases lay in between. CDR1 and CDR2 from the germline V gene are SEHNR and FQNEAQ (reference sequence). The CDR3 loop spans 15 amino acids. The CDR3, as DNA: TGTGCCAGCAGCTTAGAGGGGAGTAGCTCCTACGAGCAGTACTTC. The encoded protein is CASSLEGSSSYEQYF.